This TCR beta chain is from a study of T cells in Graves' hyperthyroidism and ophthalmopathy (dated 2019 in TCRdb). Context from the whole study: Peripheral blood samples were taken at the time of initial diagnosis, prior to any treatment. The paper describes TCR Vbeta CDR3 sequencing of some 130 peripheral blood samples, made up of about 41 ophthalmopathy patients, 70 to 80 hyperthyroidism patients and 17 progressor patients. Prospective prediction of ophthalmopathy was tested in an independent validation cohort consisting of 18 to 20 hyperthyroidism patients and over 15 patients who later progressed to ophthalmopathy. After blood sampling, hyperthyroidism patients were treated with methimazole at a starting dose of 30 mg daily, and ophthalmopathy patients were treated with high-dose intravenous methylprednisolone. In six Graves' hyperthyroidism patients, the study also compared T-cell repertoires from thyroid tissue with T-cell repertoires from blood. To identify distinguishing TCR V-J signatures, a discovery cohort of around 100 patients was used, comprising 43 with Graves' ophthalmopathy and 57 with stable Graves' hyperthyroidism. The 80 to 100 discovery patients were randomly divided into training and test sets at a 7:3 ratio. General conclusions and limits of the study: A model built on a 13 V-J signature distinguished ophthalmopathy from stable hyperthyroidism, reaching around 87% sensitivity and under 84% specificity in cross-validation and 80%/75% in testing. Most expanded thyroid clonotypes (frequency above 0.001) were also detected in blood, a finding suggesting that blood repertoires may reflect thyroid immune responses. In validation, progression to ophthalmopathy was predicted by the model with roughly 71% sensitivity and 72.22% specificity, a median of approximately 6.5 months before onset. No statistical method was used to fix the sample size in advance, and group allocation was not hidden from the investigators.

TCR beta CDR3 regions were amplified from RNA transcripts. The TCR CDR3 was subjected to a first round of RT-PCR using the HTBI primer set and the Qiagen OneStep RT-PCR kit. Libraries were constructed in a second round of multiplex PCR, after which size selection and purification were performed. Sequencing of the libraries was done on an Illumina HiSeq2000 using paired-end 100 bp reads. On the study's bioinformatics: SOAPnuke was used to process the raw data, with reads discarded if the reads contained adapters or uncalled bases, had a mean Phred below 15, or lacked an exact constant-primer or identifier match. High-quality paired reads were merged using COPE v1.2.5, and each unique nucleotide sequence was defined as a clonotype. Clonotypes were aligned to IMGT TRBV, TRBD and TRBJ reference segments using MiTCR v1.1. The analysis included only V-J combinations with a frequency above 0.0001, which together covered about 99% of the repertoires. A TCS score was defined as the ratio between F50 (clonal expansion) and ExV (chaos), using BLOSUM62-based TCRdist between CDR3 peptides within each V-J. Welch's t-statistics and random forest reduced around 510 V-J features to 10 to 15, which were used in a naive Bayes classifier (R e1071). Using fastp at Q25 and MiXCR, TCRdb reprocessed the public reads and kept productive beta chains. Records with the same CDR3 protein are collapsed into one entry carrying the most frequent genes and DNA. The V and J calls and clone size come from TCRdb's table, not from the authors' own analysis. The table for this sample lists about 350,000 distinct CDR3 sequences; about 15% of them were counted only once. The top ten clones comprise roughly 24% of the sample.

A patient counted as having stable Graves' hyperthyroidism if no progression to ophthalmopathy occurred over 18 months of follow-up. Hyperthyroidism patients were newly diagnosed, with disease duration under 2 months, and aged 18 to 65 years. Exclusion was applied to patients with uncontrolled infections, other autoimmune diseases, pregnancy or lactation. Diagnoses relied on clinical symptoms, serum thyroxine and TRAb, thyroid ultrasound and orbital computed tomography. PBMCs were separated from under 11 ml of fresh peripheral blood using Ficoll-Paque density gradient centrifugation. Trizol reagent was used to extract total RNA, and RNA quality was then checked on an Agilent 2100 Bioanalyzer. At least ten counts were recorded for this clonotype. Its antigen is currently not known. Base quality data are lacking; no much larger clone is found one base away. Source material: blood. The origin of this receptor is a woman in her 30s with Graves' hyperthyroidism.

This receptor carries the CDR3 CASGGTLTYNEQFF. The sequenced DNA: TGTGCCAGCGGGGGGACCCTGACCTACAATGAGCAGTTCTTC. The rearranged segments are TRBV2 and TRBJ2-1; TRBD2 is a weak D gene call, 6 bases matching. The CDR3 starts with the cysteine, ends with the phenylalanine, and has 14 residues. Of all the DNA, just the CDR3 is kept, 42 bases in frame from base 1. V is shortened by 8 bases, J by 2 bases, and the region joining them spans 13 bases. The CDR1 and CDR2 encoded by the germline V gene are SNHLY and FYNNEI.